The TCR beta chain under discussion was sequenced for a study of human T cells and chemical hapten exposure. TCRdb ran MiXCR on the RACE reads and lists one entry per CDR3 protein. The data contain over 85,000 distinct CDR3 sequences, 10% to 11% of them singletons. Many counts were recorded for this clonotype. Trimming took off 1 base at V and 1 base at J, with 14 bases between the two ends. This CDR3 region has 16 residues. Indicated time point: pre-sensitization, week 0. Stated treatment: therapeutic diphenylcyclopropenone sensitization with weekly scalp DPC. Whole blood that had not been fractionated was the source of extracted total RNA.

The specimen comprised whole blood, sampled in connection with sensitization to the hapten diphenylcyclopropenone (DPC). This chain uses TRBV12-3 or TRBV12-4 with TRBJ2-7; TRBD1 is a possible D gene (5 bases). This clonotype was obtained from an older woman with alopecia areata. Some clones in this sample may be carry-over from other donors' samples. The CDR3 nucleotides are TGTGCCAGCAGTTTAGTCCGCGACAGTAATTCCTACGAGCAGTACTTC. Translated, it gives CASSLVRDSNSYEQYF.